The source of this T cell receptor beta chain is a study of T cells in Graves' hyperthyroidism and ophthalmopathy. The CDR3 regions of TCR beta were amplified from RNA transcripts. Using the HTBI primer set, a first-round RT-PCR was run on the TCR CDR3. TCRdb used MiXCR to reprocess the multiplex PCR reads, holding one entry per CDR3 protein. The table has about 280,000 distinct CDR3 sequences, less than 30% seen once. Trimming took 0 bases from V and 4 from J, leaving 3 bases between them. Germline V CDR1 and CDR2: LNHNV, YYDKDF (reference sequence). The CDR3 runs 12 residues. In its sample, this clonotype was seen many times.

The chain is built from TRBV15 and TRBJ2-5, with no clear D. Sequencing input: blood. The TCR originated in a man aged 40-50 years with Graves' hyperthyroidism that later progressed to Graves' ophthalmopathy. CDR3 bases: TGTGCCACCAGCAGAGATAGAGAGACCCAGTACTTC. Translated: CATSRDRETQYF.